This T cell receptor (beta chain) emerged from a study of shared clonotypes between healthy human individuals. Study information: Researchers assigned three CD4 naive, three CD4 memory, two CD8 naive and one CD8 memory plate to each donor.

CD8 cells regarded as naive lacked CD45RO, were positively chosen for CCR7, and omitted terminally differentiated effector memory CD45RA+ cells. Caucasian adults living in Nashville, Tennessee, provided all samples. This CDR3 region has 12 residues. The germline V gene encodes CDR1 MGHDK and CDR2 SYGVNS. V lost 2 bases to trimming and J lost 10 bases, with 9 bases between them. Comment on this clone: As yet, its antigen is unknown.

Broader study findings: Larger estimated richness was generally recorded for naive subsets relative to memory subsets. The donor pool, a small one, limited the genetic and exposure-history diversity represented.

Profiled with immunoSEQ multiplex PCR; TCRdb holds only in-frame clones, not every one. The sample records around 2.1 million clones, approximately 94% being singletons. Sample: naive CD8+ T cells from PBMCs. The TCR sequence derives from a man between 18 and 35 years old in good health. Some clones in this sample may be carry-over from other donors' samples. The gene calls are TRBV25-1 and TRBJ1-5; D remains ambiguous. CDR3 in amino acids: CASSEGSGPQHF. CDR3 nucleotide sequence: TGTGCCAGCAGTGAAGGGTCGGGACCCCAGCATTTT.